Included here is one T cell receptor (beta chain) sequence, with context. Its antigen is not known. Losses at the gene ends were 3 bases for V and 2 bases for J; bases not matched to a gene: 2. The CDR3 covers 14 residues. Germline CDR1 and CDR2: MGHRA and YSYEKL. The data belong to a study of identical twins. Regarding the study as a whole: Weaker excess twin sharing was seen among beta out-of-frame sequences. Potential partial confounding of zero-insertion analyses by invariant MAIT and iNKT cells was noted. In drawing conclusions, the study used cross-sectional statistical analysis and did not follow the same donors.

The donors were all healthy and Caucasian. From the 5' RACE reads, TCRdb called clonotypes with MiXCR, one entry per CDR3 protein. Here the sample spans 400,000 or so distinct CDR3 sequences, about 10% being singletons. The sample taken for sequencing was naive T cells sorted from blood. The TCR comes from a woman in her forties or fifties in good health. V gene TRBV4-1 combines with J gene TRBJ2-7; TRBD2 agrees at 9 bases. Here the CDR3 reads CASSHAGGPYEQYF. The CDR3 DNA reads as TGCGCCAGCAGCCATGCGGGAGGGCCCTACGAGCAGTACTTC.